This T cell receptor beta chain was retrieved from a study of cytomegalovirus exposure and HLA in healthy donors. The PCR ran on 60 Vbeta and 13 Jbeta primers. Libraries were prepared by immunoSEQ multiplex PCR; TCRdb keeps only in-frame clonotypes and omits some of them. This sample has 200,000 to 250,000 clones, with roughly four fifths found just once. The V and J ends lost 5 bases and 2 bases respectively, with 9 bases between them. The germline V gene has CDR1 MNHNS and CDR2 SASEGT. The CDR3 runs 13 residues. The sequence was collected from a middle-aged woman in good health and CMV-seronegative. The sample comprised PBMCs. J is TRBJ1-1 and V is TRBV6-1, with no clear D. This CDR3 is CASSTSFNTEAFF. The CDR3 coding sequence is TGTGCCAGCAGTACATCCTTCAACACTGAAGCTTTCTTT.